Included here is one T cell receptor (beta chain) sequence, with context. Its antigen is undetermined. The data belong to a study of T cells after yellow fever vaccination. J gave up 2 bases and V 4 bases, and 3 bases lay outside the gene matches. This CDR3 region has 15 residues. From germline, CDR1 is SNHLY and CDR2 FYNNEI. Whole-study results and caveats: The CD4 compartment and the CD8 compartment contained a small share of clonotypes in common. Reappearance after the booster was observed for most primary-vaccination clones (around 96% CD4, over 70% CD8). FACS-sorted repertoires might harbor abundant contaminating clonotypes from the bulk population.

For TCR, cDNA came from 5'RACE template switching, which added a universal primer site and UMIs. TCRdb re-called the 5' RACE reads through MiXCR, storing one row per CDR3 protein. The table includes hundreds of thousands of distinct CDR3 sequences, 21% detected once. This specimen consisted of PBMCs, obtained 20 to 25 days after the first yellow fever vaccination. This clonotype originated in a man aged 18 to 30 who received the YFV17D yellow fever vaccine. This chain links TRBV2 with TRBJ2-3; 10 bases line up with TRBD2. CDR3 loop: CASSGLAGYTDTQYF. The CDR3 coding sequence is TGTGCCAGCAGTGGACTAGCGGGTTACACAGATACGCAGTATTTT.